This T cell receptor (beta chain) was identified in a study of blood T cells in healthy people across ages. Combining a sample-barcoded 5' primer with a J-beta primer mix, a second PCR ran for 7 to 11 cycles. Each CDR3 protein gets one entry after TCRdb re-called the 5' RACE reads with MiXCR. This sample has about 1.6 million distinct CDR3 sequences, with almost 35% found just once. This clonotype has more than one count but fewer than ten. Antigen unknown. The CDR3 length is 12 residues. CDR1 and CDR2 (germline): LGHNA, YNFKEQ. V lost 1 base and J lost 3, with 3 bases in between. General study findings and limits: Shifts in expanded clonotypes may have been confounded by donor CMV status, which was unknown. Significant beta diversity loss was already apparent by age 40, declining roughly linearly.

J is TRBJ1-1 and V is TRBV4-2; D is ambiguous. The receptor's source is a woman under 40 in good health. The source material was blood. CDR3: CASSQADTEAFF. The DNA for the CDR3 is TGTGCCAGCAGCCAAGCAGACACTGAAGCTTTCTTT.